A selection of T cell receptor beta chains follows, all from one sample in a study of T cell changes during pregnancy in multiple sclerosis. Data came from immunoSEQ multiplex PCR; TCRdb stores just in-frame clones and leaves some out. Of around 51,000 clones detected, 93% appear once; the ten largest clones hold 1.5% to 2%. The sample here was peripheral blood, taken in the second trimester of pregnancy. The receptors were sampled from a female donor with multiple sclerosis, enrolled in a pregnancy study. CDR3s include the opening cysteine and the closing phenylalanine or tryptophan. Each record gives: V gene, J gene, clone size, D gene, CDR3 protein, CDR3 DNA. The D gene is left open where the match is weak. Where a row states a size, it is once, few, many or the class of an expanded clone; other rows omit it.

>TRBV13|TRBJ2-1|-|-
CASSRDGWGRNEQFF
TGTGCCAGCAGCCGCGACGGTTGGGGGCGCAATGAGCAGTTCTTC
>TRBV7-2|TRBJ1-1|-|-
CASSLGRTTEAFF
TGTGCCAGCAGCTTAGGTCGGACAACCGAAGCTTTCTTT
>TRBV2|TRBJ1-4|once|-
CASVPQLVGNEKLFF
TGTGCCAGCGTCCCACAGCTTGTAGGTAATGAAAAACTGTTTTTT
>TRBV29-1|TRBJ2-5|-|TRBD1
CSVDTGVGETQYF
TGCAGCGTTGACACAGGGGTGGGAGAGACCCAGTACTTC
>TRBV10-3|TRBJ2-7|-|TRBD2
CAISELRLAGVFSYEQYF
TGTGCCATCAGTGAGTTGAGACTAGCGGGAGTTTTCTCCTACGAGCAGTACTTC
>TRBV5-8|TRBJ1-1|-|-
CASSFWKYGGEAFF
TGTGCCAGCAGCTTTTGGAAATACGGAGGGGAAGCTTTCTTT
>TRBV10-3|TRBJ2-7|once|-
CAISPGKGATPYEQYF
TGTGCCATCAGTCCGGGGAAAGGTGCCACCCCCTACGAGCAGTACTTC
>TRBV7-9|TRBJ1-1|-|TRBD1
CASSAGQGPAGEAFF
TGTGCCAGCAGCGCGGGACAGGGGCCGGCAGGGGAAGCTTTCTTT
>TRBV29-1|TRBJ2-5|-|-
CSVAGGPGETQYF
TGCAGCGTTGCAGGAGGGCCAGGGGAGACCCAGTACTTC
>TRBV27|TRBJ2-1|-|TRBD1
CASSFTRGQGSYNEQFF
TGTGCCAGCAGTTTTACGCGTGGACAGGGGAGCTACAATGAGCAGTTCTTC
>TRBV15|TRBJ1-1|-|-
CATSRSEGQNTEAFF
TGTGCCACCAGCAGGTCAGAGGGCCAGAACACTGAAGCTTTCTTT
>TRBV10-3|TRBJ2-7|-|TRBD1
CANYSDKGDRSSYEQYF
TGTGCCAACTATTCCGACAAGGGGGACAGGAGCTCCTACGAGCAGTACTTC
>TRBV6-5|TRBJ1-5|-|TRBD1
CASRSGTGSTQPQHF
TGTGCCAGCAGGTCCGGGACAGGGTCGACTCAGCCCCAGCATTTT
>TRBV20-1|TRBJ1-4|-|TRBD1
CSARQGEKLFF
TGCAGTGCCCGACAGGGGGAAAAACTGTTTTTT
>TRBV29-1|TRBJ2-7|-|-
CSVGLSSNYEQYF
TGCAGCGTTGGCCTTTCCTCTAACTACGAGCAGTACTTC
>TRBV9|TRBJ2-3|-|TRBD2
CASSVEREVSADTQYF
TGTGCCAGCAGCGTAGAGCGGGAGGTCTCGGCAGATACGCAGTATTTT